Included here is one T cell receptor beta chain sequence, with context. This record belongs to a study of blood T cell repertoires in COVID-19. Whole-study context: Both acute and convalescent COVID-19 samples were obtained from the United States, Italy and Spain.

In germline, CDR1 is SGHTA, CDR2 FQGTGA. Trimming cost V 5 bases and J 5 bases, with 18 bases left between them. The CDR3 length is 16 residues. Assay used: immunoSEQ multiplex PCR; TCRdb lists only in-frame clones, some missing. Counted here are approximately 59,000 clones, 81% occurring once; the ten biggest clones make up 15% to 18%. The sample consisted of peripheral blood. This TCR was sampled from a man at least 80 years old with acute or convalescent COVID-19. The chain is built from TRBV7-3 and TRBJ2-2, with a tentative D call TRBD2 (6 bases). The CDR3 protein is CASSPPASVGTGELFF. CDR3 DNA sequence: TGTGCCAGCAGCCCCCCGGCTAGCGTAGGTACCGGGGAGCTGTTTTTT.